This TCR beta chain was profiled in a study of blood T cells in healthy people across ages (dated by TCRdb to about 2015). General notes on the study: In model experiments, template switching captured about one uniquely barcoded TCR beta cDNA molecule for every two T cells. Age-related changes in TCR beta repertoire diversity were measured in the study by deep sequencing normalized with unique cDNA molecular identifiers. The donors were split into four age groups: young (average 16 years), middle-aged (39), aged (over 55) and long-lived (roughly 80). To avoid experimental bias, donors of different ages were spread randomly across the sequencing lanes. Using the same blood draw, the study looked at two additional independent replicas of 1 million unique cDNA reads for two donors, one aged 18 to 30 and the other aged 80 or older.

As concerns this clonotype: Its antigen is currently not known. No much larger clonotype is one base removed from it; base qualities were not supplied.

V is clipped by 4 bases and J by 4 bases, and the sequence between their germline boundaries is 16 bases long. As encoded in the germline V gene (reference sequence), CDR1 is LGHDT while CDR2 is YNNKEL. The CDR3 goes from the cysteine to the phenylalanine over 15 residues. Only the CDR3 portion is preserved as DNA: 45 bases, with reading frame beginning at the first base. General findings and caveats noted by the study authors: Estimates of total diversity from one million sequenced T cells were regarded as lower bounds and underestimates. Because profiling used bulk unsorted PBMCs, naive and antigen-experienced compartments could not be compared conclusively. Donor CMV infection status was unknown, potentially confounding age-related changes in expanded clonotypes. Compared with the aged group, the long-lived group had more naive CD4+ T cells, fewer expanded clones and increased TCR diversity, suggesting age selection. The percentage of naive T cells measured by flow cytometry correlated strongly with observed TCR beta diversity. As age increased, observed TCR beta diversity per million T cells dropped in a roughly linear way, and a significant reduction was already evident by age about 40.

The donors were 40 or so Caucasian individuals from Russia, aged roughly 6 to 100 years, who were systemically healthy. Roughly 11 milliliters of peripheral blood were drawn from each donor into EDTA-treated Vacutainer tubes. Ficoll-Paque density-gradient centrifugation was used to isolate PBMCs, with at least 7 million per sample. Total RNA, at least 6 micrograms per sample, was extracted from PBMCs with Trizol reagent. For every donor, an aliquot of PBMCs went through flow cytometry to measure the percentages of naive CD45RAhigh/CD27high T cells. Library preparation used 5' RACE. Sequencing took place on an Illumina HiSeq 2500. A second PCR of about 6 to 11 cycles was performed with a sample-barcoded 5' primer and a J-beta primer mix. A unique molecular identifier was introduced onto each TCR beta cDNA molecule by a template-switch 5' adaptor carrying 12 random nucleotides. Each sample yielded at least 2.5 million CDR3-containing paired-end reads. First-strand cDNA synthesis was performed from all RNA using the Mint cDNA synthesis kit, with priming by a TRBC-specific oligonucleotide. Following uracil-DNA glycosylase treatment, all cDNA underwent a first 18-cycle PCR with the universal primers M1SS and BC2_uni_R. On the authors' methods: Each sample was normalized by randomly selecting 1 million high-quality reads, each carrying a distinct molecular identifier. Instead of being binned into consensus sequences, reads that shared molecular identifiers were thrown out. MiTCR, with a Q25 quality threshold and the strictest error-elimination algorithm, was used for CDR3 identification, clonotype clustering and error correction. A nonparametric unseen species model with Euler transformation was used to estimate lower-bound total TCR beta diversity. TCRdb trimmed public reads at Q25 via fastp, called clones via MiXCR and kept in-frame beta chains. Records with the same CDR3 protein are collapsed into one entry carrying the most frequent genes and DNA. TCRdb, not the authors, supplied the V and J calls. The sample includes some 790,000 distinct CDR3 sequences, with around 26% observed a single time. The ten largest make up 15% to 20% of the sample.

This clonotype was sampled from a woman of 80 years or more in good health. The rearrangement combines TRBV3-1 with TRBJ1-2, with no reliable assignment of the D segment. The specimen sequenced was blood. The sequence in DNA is TGTGCCAGCAGCCCACCCAATTTCGGGAGCTATGGCTACACCTTC. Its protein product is CASSPPNFGSYGYTF.